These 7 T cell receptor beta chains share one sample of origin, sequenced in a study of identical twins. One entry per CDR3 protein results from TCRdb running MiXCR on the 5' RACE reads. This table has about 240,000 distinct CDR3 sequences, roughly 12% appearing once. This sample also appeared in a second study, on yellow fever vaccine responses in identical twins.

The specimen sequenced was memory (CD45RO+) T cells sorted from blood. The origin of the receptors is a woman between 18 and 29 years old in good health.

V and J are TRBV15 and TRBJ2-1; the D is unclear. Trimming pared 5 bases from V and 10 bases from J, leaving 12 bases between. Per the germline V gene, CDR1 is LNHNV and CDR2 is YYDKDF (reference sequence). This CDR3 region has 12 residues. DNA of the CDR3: TGTGCCACCAGCTCCTCGATACGAGAGCAGTTCTTC. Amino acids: CATSSSIREQFF.

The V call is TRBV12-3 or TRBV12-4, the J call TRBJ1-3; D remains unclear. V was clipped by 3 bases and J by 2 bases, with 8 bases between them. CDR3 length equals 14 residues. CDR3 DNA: TGTGCCAGCAGTTTTCCACAGACTGGAAACACCATATATTTT. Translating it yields CASSFPQTGNTIYF.

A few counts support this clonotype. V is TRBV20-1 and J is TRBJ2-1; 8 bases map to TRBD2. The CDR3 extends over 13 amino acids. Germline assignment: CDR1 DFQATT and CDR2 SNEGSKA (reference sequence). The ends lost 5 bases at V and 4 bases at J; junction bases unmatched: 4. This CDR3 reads CSAGAGGYNEQFF. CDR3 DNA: TGCAGTGCTGGGGCGGGGGGATACAATGAGCAGTTCTTC.

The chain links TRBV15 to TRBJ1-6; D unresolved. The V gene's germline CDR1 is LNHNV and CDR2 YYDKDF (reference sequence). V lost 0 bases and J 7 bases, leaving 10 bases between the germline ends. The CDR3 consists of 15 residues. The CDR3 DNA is TGTGCCACCAGCAGAGATCCAGGCGGAAATTCACCCCTCCACTTT. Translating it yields CATSRDPGGNSPLHF.

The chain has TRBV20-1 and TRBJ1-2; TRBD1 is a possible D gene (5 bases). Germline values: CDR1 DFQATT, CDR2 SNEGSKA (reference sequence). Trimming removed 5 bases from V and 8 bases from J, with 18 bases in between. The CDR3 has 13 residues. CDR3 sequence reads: CSAPIGALGGYTF. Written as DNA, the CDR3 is TGCAGTGCTCCCATCGGGGCATTAGGCGGCTACACCTTC.

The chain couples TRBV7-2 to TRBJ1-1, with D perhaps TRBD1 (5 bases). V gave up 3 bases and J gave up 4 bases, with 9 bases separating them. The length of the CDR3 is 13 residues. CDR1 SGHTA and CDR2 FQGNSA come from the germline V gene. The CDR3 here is CASSFREGTEAFF. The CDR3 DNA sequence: TGTGCCAGCAGCTTCAGGGAGGGCACTGAAGCTTTCTTT.

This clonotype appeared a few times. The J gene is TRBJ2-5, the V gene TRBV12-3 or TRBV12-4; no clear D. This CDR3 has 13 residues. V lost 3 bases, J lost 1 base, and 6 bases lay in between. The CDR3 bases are TGTGCCAGCAGTTTTCTTAGCCAAGAGACCCAGTACTTC. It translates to CASSFLSQETQYF.